What follows describes a single T cell receptor (beta chain). These data are taken from a study of blood T cell repertoires in COVID-19. About the study: Italy, Spain and the United States were the sources of the convalescent and acute COVID-19 samples. T cells, B-cell-depleted T cells, or PBMCs supplied cDNA or gDNA.

V trimming: 0 bases; J trimming: 3 bases; junction bases outside the gene matches: 4. The CDR3 is 15 residues long. Looked up from germline, CDR1 is MNHEY and CDR2 is SVGAGI. In the original analysis: Amplification of reference gene primers provided the estimated nucleated cell counts. Some clones are missing from TCRdb's copy, which holds only in-frame ones; the method was immunoSEQ multiplex PCR. Clonal size and the V and J genes are those of that table, whereas D and trimming came from the DNA. The data contain some 86,000 clones, 85% to 90% of them singletons. This TCR was recovered from a woman aged 70 to 79 with acute or convalescent COVID-19. Specimen: peripheral blood. The rearrangement links TRBV6-5 to TRBJ1-2; 7 bases align to TRBD1. CDR3 sequence: CASSYSNRGDYGYTF. The CDR3 DNA reads TGTGCCAGCAGTTACTCGAACAGGGGAGACTATGGCTACACCTTC.